The clone carrying this T cell receptor beta chain was observed at least ten times. The sample belongs to a study of T cells after yellow fever vaccination. The CDR3 length is 15 residues. The V gene's germline CDR1 is LNHDA and CDR2 SQIVND (reference sequence). V lost 6 bases and J lost 4; bases outside the gene matches: 10. TCRdb re-analysed the 5' RACE reads in MiXCR, keeping a single row per CDR3 protein. The table includes some 250,000 distinct CDR3 sequences, approximately 3.6% detected once. This chain links TRBV19 with TRBJ1-2; 8 bases align to TRBD1. The receptor was derived from a man aged 18 to 30 who received the YFV17D yellow fever vaccine. Sequences were derived from PBMCs, sampled 15 days after the yellow fever booster vaccination. This chain's CDR3 is CASSLPGQGGYGYTF. In nucleotides, the CDR3 is TGTGCCAGTAGCCTGCCCGGACAGGGCGGCTATGGCTACACCTTC.